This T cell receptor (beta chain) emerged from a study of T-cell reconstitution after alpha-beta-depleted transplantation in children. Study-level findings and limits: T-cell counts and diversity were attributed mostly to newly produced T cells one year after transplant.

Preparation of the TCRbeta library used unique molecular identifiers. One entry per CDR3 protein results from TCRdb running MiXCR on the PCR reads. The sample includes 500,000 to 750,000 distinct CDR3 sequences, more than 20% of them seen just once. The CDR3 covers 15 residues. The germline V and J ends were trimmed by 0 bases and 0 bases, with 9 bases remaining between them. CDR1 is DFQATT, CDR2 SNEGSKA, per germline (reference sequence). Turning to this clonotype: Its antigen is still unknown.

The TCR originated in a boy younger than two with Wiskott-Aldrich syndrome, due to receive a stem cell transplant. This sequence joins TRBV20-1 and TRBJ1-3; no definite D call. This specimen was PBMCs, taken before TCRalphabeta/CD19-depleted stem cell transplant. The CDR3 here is CSAREHSLSGNTIYF. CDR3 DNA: TGCAGTGCTAGAGAGCACAGCCTCTCTGGAAACACCATATATTTT.